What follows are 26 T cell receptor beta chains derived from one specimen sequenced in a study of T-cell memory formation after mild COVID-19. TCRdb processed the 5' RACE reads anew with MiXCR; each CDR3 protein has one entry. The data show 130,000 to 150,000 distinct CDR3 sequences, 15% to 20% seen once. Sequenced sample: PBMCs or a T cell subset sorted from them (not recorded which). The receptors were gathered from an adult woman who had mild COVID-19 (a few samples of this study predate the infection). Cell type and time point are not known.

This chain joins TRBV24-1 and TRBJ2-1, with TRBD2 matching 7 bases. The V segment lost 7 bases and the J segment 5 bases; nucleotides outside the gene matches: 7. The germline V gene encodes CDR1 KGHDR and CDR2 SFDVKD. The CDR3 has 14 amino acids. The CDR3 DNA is TGTGCCACCAGCGGGAGGCCCAAGCACAATGAGCAGTTCTTC. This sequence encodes CATSGRPKHNEQFF.

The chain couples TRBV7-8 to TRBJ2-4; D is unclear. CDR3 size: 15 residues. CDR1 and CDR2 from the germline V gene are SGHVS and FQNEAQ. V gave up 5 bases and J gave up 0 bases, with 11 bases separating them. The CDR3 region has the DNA TGTGCCAGCAGCCCAGCCCCAGAAGCCAAAAACATTCAGTACTTC. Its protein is CASSPAPEAKNIQYF. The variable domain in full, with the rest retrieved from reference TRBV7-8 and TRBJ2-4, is GAGVSQSPRYKVAKRGQDVALRCDPISGHVSLFWYQQALGQGPEFLTYFQNEAQLDKSGLPSDRFFAERPEGSVSTLKIQRTQQEDSAVYLCASSPAPEAKNIQYFGAGTRLSVL.

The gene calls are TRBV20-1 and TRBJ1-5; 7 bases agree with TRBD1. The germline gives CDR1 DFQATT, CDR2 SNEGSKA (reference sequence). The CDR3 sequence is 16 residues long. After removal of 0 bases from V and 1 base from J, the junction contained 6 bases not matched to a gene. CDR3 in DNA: TGCAGTGCTAGAGATTTTGGGACAGTCAGCAATCAGCCCCAGCATTTT. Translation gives CSARDFGTVSNQPQHF.

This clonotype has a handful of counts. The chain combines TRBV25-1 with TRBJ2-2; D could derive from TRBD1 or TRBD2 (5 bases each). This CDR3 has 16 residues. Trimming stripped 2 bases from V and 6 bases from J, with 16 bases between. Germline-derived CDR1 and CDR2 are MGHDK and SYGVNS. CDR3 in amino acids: CASSEIRGEFSGELFF. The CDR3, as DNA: TGTGCCAGCAGTGAAATAAGGGGAGAGTTCTCCGGGGAGCTGTTTTTT.

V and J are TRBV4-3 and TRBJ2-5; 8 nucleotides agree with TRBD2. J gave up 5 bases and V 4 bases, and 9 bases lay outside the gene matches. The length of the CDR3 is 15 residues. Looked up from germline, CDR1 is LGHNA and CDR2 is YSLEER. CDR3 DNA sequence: TGCGCCAGCAGCCGCTCAAACATAGCGGGGGAGACCCAGTACTTC. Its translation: CASSRSNIAGETQYF.

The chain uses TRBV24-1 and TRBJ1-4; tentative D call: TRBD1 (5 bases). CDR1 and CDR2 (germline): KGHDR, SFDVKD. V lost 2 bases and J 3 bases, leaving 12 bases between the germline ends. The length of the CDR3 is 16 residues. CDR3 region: CATSDSGVRSNEKLFF. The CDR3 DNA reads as TGTGCCACCAGTGATTCGGGGGTCCGCTCTAATGAAAAACTGTTTTTT.

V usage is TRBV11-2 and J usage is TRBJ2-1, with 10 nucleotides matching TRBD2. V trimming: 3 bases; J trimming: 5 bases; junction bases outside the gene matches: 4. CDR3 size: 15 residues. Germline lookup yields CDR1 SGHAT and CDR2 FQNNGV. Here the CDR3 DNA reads TGTGCCAGCAGCTTTACAGCGGGAGGGCACAATGAGCAGTTCTTC. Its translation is CASSFTAGGHNEQFF.

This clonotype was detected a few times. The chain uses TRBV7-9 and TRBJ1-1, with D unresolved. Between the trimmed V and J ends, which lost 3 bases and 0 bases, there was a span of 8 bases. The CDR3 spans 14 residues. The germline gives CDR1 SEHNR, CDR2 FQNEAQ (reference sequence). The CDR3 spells CASSFPNMNTEAFF. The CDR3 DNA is TGTGCCAGCAGCTTTCCCAACATGAACACTGAAGCTTTCTTT. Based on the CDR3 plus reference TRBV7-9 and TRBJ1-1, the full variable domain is DTGVSQNPRHKITKRGQNVTFRCDPISEHNRLYWYRQTLGQGPEFLTYFQNEAQLEKSRLLSDRFSAERPKGSFSTLEIQRTEQGDSAMYLCASSFPNMNTEAFFGQGTRLTVV.

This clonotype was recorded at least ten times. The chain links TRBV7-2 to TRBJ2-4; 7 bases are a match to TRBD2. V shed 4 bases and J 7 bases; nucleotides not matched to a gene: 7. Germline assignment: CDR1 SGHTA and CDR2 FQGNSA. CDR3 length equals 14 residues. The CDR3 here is CASSSQVGGNIQYF. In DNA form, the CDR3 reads TGTGCCAGCAGCTCCCAGGTGGGAGGGAACATTCAGTACTTC.

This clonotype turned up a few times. Written as DNA, the CDR3 is TGTGCCAGCAGCTTAGAGTTGCTAGCGGGGAAAGGAGAGACCCAGTACTTC. This encodes CASSLELLAGKGETQYF. V gene TRBV7-2 combines with J gene TRBJ2-5; TRBD2 matches 9 bases. This CDR3 is built from 17 residues. Per germline, CDR1 SGHTA and CDR2 FQGNSA. The ends lost 1 base at V and 4 bases at J; junction bases unmatched: 10.

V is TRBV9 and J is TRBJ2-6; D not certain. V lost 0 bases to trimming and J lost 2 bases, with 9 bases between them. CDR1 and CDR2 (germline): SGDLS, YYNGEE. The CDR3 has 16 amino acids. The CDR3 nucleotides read TGTGCCAGCAGCGTAGCCCCATTGCCTGGGGCCAACGTCCTGACTTTC. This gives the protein CASSVAPLPGANVLTF.

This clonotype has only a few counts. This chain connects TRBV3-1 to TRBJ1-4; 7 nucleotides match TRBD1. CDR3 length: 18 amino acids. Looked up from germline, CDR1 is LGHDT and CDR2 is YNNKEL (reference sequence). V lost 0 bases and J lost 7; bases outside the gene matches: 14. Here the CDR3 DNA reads TGTGCCAGCAGCCAAGAAAGAGGAGGCAGGGGGATGAGTGAAAAACTGTTTTTT. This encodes CASSQERGGRGMSEKLFF.

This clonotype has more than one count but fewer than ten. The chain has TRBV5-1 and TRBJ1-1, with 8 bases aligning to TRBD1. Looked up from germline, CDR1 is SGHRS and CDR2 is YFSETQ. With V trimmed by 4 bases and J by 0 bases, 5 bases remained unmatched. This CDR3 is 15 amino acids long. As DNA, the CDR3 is TGCGCCAGCAGCGGAAGGACAGGGATGAACACTGAAGCTTTCTTT. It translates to CASSGRTGMNTEAFF.

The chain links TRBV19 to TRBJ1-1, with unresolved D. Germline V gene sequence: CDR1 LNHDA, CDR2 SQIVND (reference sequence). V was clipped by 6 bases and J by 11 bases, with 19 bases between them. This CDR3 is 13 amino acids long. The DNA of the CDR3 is TGTGCCAGTAGCCCCGGGCCCCCGACGACGGCTTTCTTT. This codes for CASSPGPPTTAFF.

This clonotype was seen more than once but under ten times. The CDR3 is CASSLVRSAFF. The DNA of the CDR3 is TGTGCCAGCAGCTTAGTTCGGTCCGCTTTCTTT. The chain links TRBV11-3 to TRBJ1-1; no definite D call. The V end was cut by 1 base, the J end by 11 bases, with 8 bases between. Germline loops: CDR1 SGHNT, CDR2 YENEEA. CDR3 length equals 11 residues.

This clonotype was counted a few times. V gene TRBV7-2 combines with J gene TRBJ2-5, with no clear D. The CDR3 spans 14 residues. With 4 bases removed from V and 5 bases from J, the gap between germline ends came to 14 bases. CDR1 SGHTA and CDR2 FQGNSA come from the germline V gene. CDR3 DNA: TGTGCCAGCAGCTCGTTCCTGGTGGGGGAGACCCAGTACTTC. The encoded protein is CASSSFLVGETQYF.

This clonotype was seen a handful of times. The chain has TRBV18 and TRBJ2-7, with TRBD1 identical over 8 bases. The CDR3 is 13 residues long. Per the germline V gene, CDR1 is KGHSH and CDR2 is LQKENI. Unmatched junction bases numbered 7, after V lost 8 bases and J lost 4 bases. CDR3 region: CASNLQGAYEQYF. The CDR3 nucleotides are TGTGCCAGCAACCTGCAGGGGGCATACGAGCAGTACTTC.

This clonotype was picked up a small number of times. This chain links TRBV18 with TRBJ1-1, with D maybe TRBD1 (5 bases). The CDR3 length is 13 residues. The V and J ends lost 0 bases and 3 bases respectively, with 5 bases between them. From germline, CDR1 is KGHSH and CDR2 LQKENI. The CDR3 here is CASSPPGDTEAFF. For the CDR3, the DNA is TGTGCCAGCTCACCACCGGGGGACACTGAAGCTTTCTTT.

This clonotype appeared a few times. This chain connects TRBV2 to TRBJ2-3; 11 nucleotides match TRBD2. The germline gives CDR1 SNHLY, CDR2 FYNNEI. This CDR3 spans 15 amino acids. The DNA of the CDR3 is TGTCTAGCAGCGATAGCGGGAGGGCCAACAGATACGCAGTATTTT. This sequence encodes CLAAIAGGPTDTQYF.

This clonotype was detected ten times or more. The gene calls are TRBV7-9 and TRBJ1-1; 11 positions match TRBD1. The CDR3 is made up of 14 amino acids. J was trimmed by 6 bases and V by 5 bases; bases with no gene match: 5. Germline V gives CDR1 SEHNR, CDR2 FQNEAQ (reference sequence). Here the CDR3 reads CASSTQGQGAEAFF. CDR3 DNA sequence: TGTGCCAGCAGCACACAGGGACAGGGGGCTGAAGCTTTCTTT.

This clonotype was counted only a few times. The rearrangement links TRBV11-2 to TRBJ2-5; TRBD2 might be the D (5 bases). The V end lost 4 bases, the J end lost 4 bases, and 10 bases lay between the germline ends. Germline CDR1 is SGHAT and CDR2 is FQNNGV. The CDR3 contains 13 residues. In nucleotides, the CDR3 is TGTGCCAGCAGCTCCGGGATTTTAGAGACCCAGTACTTC. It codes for CASSSGILETQYF.

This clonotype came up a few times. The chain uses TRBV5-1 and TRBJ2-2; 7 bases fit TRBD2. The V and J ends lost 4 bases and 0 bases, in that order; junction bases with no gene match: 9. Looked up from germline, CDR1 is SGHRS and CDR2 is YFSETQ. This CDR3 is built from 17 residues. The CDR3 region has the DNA TGCGCCAGCAGCAGTATAGCGGGCGCTGCGAACACCGGGGAGCTGTTTTTT. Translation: CASSSIAGAANTGELFF.

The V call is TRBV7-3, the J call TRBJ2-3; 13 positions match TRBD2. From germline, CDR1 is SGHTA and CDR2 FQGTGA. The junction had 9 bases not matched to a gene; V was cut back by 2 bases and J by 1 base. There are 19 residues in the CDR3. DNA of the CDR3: TGTGCCAGCAGCTTATGGACTAGCGGGGGTACCGGCGGCACAGATACGCAGTATTTT. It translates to CASSLWTSGGTGGTDTQYF.

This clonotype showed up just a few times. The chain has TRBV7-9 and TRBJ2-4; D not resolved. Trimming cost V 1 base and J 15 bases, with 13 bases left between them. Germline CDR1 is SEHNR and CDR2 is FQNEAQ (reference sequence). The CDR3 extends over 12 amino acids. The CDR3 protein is CASSLGSGSSYF. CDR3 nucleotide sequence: TGTGCCAGCAGCTTAGGATCTGGGTCTTCGTACTTC.

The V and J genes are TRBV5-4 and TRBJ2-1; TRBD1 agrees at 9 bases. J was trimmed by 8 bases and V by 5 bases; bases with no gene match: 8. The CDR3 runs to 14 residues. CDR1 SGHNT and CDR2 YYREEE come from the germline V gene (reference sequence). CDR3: CASRTGGKWDEQFF. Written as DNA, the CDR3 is TGTGCCAGCAGGACAGGGGGAAAATGGGATGAGCAGTTCTTC.

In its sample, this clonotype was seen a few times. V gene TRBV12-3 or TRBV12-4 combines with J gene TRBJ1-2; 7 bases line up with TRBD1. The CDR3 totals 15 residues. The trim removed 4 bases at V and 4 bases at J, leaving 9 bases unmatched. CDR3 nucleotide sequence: TGTGCCAGCAGTTCCACCTTAGGGGGCCGCTATGGCTACACCTTC. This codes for CASSSTLGGRYGYTF.